The clone carrying this TCR beta chain has only a few counts. This specimen belongs to a study of blood T cell repertoires in COVID-19. This CDR3 has 15 residues. J was trimmed by 4 bases and V by 8 bases; bases with no gene match: 13. The germline V gene has CDR1 MDHEN and CDR2 SYDVKM. Sequencing was performed with immunoSEQ multiplex PCR; in TCRdb, only in-frame clones are kept and a portion is missing. The profile shows about 130,000 clones, roughly 80% of them singletons. This sequence originates from a man aged 55 to 69 with acute or convalescent COVID-19. This rearrangement joins TRBV28 to TRBJ1-2, with 7 nucleotides matching TRBD1. The sequenced material came from peripheral blood. CDR3 bases: TGTGCCAGCCTCCCAGGGGGAAGCCAAGCCTATGGCTACACCTTC. Translated: CASLPGGSQAYGYTF.